This TCR beta chain was recorded in a study of OX40 agonist ivuxolimab in advanced cancers. Profiling relied on immunoSEQ multiplex PCR, and the TCRdb table lists in-frame clones only, not all of them. The repertoire consists of about 67,000 clones, with more than 75% occurring once and the leading ten covering around 2%. This clone turned up a few times. Germline V gives CDR1 GTSNPN, CDR2 SVGIG (reference sequence). The CDR3 has 16 residues. Trimming removed 3 bases from V and 7 bases from J; junction bases left unmatched: 14. The sample was CD4+ or CD8+ T cells sorted from blood, taken in a trial of the OX40 agonist ivuxolimab. The sequence derives from an adult with an advanced solid tumor such as melanoma, head and neck, liver or kidney cancer. V is TRBV30 and J is TRBJ1-5, with TRBD1 matching 8 bases. CDR3 sequence: CAWSKKSQGAGQPQHF. CDR3 sequence (DNA): TGTGCCTGGAGCAAAAAATCCCAGGGGGCCGGGCAGCCCCAGCATTTT. The variable domain in full, completed from reference TRBV30 and TRBJ1-5, reads SQTIHQWPATLVQPVGSPLSLECTVEGTSNPNLYWYRQAAGRGLQLLFYSVGIGQISSEVPQNLSASRPQDRQFILSSKKLLLSDSGFYLCAWSKKSQGAGQPQHFGDGTRLSIL.